The 27 T cell receptor beta chains listed next were all sequenced from one sample in a study of control samples from healthy donors and cancer patients. Sequenced by immunoSEQ multiplex PCR; TCRdb stores in-frame clones only, minus some. The sample gives some 150,000 clones, about 91% of which show up once; about 3.2% is in the top ten. Sequencing was done on a sample of blood. The receptor set was obtained from a young man in good health.

The V and J genes are TRBV9 and TRBJ2-2, with D perhaps TRBD1 (7 bases). The CDR3 is made up of 15 amino acids. The V gene's germline CDR1 is SGDLS and CDR2 YYNGEE. Trimming removed 4 bases from V and 5 bases from J, with 15 bases in between. The CDR3 nucleotides read TGTGCCAGCAGCACCCGACAGGGAGGAACCGGGGAGCTGTTTTTT. Translating gives CASSTRQGGTGELFF.

V is TRBV24-1 and J is TRBJ2-1; TRBD1 matches at 9 bases. CDR1 is KGHDR, CDR2 SFDVKD, per germline. The CDR3 has 16 residues. Trimming took 4 bases from V and 8 from J; bases not matched to a gene: 11. The CDR3 here is CATSEPGQGYLDEQFF. As DNA, the CDR3 is TGTGCCACCAGTGAGCCGGGACAGGGCTATTTGGATGAGCAGTTCTTC.

The chain links TRBV29-1 to TRBJ2-1, with a weak D call TRBD1 (5 bases). Germline V gives CDR1 SQVTM, CDR2 ANQGSEA. V was pared by 1 base and J by 7 bases, with 20 bases between. The CDR3 covers 16 residues. In DNA form, the CDR3 reads TGCAGCGTTGAAGGCCTTCGGTCAGGGCCTCGGAATGAGCAGTTCTTC. Protein: CSVEGLRSGPRNEQFF.

The V gene is TRBV2, the J gene TRBJ1-6, with 7 bases identical to TRBD1. J was trimmed by 8 bases and V by 5 bases; bases with no gene match: 9. The CDR3 contains 15 residues. The germline gives CDR1 SNHLY, CDR2 FYNNEI. This CDR3 reads CASSPQGGGHSPLHF. DNA for the CDR3: TGTGCCAGCAGTCCTCAGGGGGGGGGACATTCACCCCTCCACTTT. Filled out from reference TRBV2 and TRBJ1-6, the complete variable domain reads EPEVTQTPSHQVTQMGQEVILRCVPISNHLYFYWYRQILGQKVEFLVSFYNNEISEKSEIFDDQFSVERPDGSNFTLKIRSTKLEDSAMYFCASSPQGGGHSPLHFGNGTRLTVT.

The chain employs TRBV6-5 and TRBJ1-6; D is possibly TRBD1 (5 bases). In germline, CDR1 is MNHEY, CDR2 SVGAGI. The CDR3 sequence is 15 residues long. The V gene lost 8 bases and the J gene lost 7 bases, with 18 bases spanning the gap. The CDR3 nucleotides are TGTGCCAGCCTGGATCGGGGGGGTAGGAATTCACCCCTCCACTTT. Translation gives CASLDRGGRNSPLHF.

The rearrangement links TRBV9 to TRBJ1-5, with 7 nucleotides matching TRBD1. In germline, CDR1 is SGDLS, CDR2 YYNGEE. With V trimmed by 7 bases and J by 5 bases, 6 bases remained unmatched. The CDR3 consists of 13 residues. The CDR3 sequence is CASGRDSDQPQHF. The CDR3 DNA is TGTGCCAGCGGACGGGACAGCGATCAGCCCCAGCATTTT.

J is TRBJ1-1 and V is TRBV14; D is unresolved. The CDR3 spans 15 residues. V shed 1 base and J shed 1 base, with 10 bases lying between them. Looked up from germline, CDR1 is SGHDN and CDR2 is FVKESK. CDR3 DNA sequence: TGTGCCAGCAGCCAAGTCCGGGCTAGGAACACTGAAGCTTTCTTT. It codes for CASSQVRARNTEAFF.

The V and J genes are TRBV6-5 and TRBJ2-1; D possibly matches TRBD1 or TRBD2 (5 bases each). The CDR3 sequence is 12 residues long. V was shortened by 8 bases and J by 6 bases, with 11 bases between the two germline ends. From germline, CDR1 is MNHEY and CDR2 SVGAGI. CDR3 in amino acids: CASGDGPNEQFF. The DNA for the CDR3 is TGTGCCAGCGGGGACGGCCCCAATGAGCAGTTCTTC.

The chain recombines TRBV30 with TRBJ1-4; D remains ambiguous. In germline, CDR1 is GTSNPN, CDR2 SVGIG (reference sequence). Between the trimmed V and J ends, which lost 2 bases and 0 bases, there was a span of 10 bases. The CDR3 length is 15 residues. DNA for the CDR3: TGTGCCTGGAGTTTCTCGGGAGCAACTAATGAAAAACTGTTTTTT. Translation: CAWSFSGATNEKLFF.

The chain uses TRBV12-5 and TRBJ1-1; 7 bases are shared with TRBD1. The V gene end was trimmed by 4 bases and the J gene end by 11 bases; junction bases not matched to a gene: 10. CDR3 length: 13 amino acids. Germline CDR1 is LGHNT and CDR2 is FRNRAP. The CDR3 loop reads CASGWTGALEAFF. The CDR3 nucleotides read TGTGCTAGTGGTTGGACAGGTGCCCTTGAGGCTTTCTTT.

The chain is built from TRBV3-1 (or the pseudogene TRBV3-2) and TRBJ1-2; D remains ambiguous. From germline, CDR1 is LGHDT and CDR2 YNNKEL (reference sequence). This CDR3 has 13 amino acids. V lost 4 bases to trimming and J lost 2 bases, with 8 bases between them. The CDR3 spells CASSLDRNYGYTF. DNA for the CDR3: TGTGCCAGCAGCCTAGACCGAAACTATGGCTACACCTTC.

Here the CDR3 reads CASSFRDSPLHF. In DNA form, the CDR3 reads TGTGCCAGCAGCTTTAGAGATTCACCCCTCCACTTT. The rearrangement joins TRBV11-2 to TRBJ1-6; no firm D call. The CDR3 is made up of 12 amino acids. The germline V gene encodes CDR1 SGHAT and CDR2 FQNNGV. Trimming cost V 3 bases and J 8 bases, with 5 bases left between them.

The chain couples TRBV30 to TRBJ2-6; D not certain. This CDR3 is built from 15 residues. The germline gives CDR1 GTSNPN, CDR2 SVGIG (reference sequence). V lost 0 bases, J lost 0 bases, and 6 bases lay in between. The CDR3 DNA is TGTGCCTGGAGTGTCATGGACTCTGGGGCCAACGTCCTGACTTTC. Encoded protein: CAWSVMDSGANVLTF.

A note on this clone: This CDR3 is also generated by other DNA sequences in the sample. The J gene is TRBJ1-1, the V gene TRBV9; TRBD1 matches 7 bases. Germline assignment: CDR1 SGDLS and CDR2 YYNGEE. The CDR3 is 14 amino acids. J was trimmed by 2 bases and V by 0 bases; bases with no gene match: 1. Written as DNA, the CDR3 is TGTGCCAGCAGCGTAGGACAGGGAAACACTGAAGCTTTCTTT. It encodes CASSVGQGNTEAFF.

The J gene is TRBJ1-2, the V gene TRBV16; possible D gene TRBD1, 5 bases. V dropped 2 bases and J dropped 4 bases, with 14 bases sitting between them. The CDR3 consists of 15 residues. Per germline, CDR1 KGHSY and CDR2 FQNENV. Here the CDR3 reads CASSQRSRQLYGYTF. The CDR3 bases are TGTGCCAGCAGCCAAAGGAGCCGACAGCTCTATGGCTACACCTTC.

V is TRBV7-3 and J is TRBJ2-3, with 11 bases lining up with TRBD2. Losses at the gene ends were 4 bases for V and 0 bases for J; bases not matched to a gene: 15. The CDR3 contains 20 residues. The germline CDR1 and CDR2 sequences are SGHTA and FQGTGA. The chain's CDR3 is CASSSTSLAGGMTSTDTQYF. The CDR3 DNA is TGTGCCAGCAGCTCCACCTCCCTAGCGGGGGGCATGACTAGCACAGATACGCAGTATTTT.

As to this clone: Other DNA sequences within the sample encode an identical CDR3. This chain connects TRBV5-5 to TRBJ1-5; a possible D gene is TRBD1 (6 bases). The CDR3 covers 16 residues. Germline CDR1 and CDR2: SGHKS and YYEKEE (reference sequence). The V and J ends lost 3 bases and 7 bases respectively, with 20 bases between them. The CDR3 coding sequence is TGTGCCAGCAGCTGGGAGACAGGTTCCGGGGGGCAGCCCCAGCATTTT. Its translation: CASSWETGSGGQPQHF.

This clone showed up just once. The chain couples TRBV4-1 to TRBJ2-3, with 9 nucleotides matching TRBD2. Trimming at V came to 4 bases and at J to 1 base, leaving 6 bases not matched to a gene. Looked up from germline, CDR1 is MGHRA and CDR2 is YSYEKL. This CDR3 is built from 16 residues. In DNA, the CDR3 is TGCGCCAGCAGCCCGGATGAGCGGGGGGGCACAGATACGCAGTATTTT. Translating gives CASSPDERGGTDTQYF.

The chain joins TRBV7-2 to TRBJ2-1; 7 positions match TRBD2. Trimming cost V 5 bases and J 3 bases; bases outside gene matches: 4. The germline V gene encodes CDR1 SGHTA and CDR2 FQGNSA. The CDR3 totals 14 residues. Here the CDR3 DNA reads TGTGCCAGCAGCCAGCGCGGGGGCTACAATGAGCAGTTCTTC. The encoded protein is CASSQRGGYNEQFF.

The chain employs TRBV3-1 (or the pseudogene TRBV3-2) and TRBJ2-7, with D possibly being TRBD1 or TRBD2 (5 bases each). The CDR3 is 13 residues long. Germline values: CDR1 LGHDT, CDR2 YNNKEL (reference sequence). The germline V and J ends were trimmed by 5 bases and 8 bases, with 16 bases remaining between them. The CDR3 DNA reads TGTGCCAGCAGCGCGTTTCTGGGGGAACAGCAGTACTTC. Amino acid sequence: CASSAFLGEQQYF.

This chain connects TRBV28 to TRBJ2-1, with no clear D. This CDR3 contains 13 residues. The germline CDR1 and CDR2 sequences are MDHEN and SYDVKM. Deletions cut 3 bases from V and 4 bases from J, with 7 bases between. The CDR3 loop reads CASSLYVYNEQFF. The CDR3 nucleotides are TGTGCCAGCAGTTTGTACGTTTACAATGAGCAGTTCTTC.

The gene calls are TRBV5-4 and TRBJ2-1; tentative D call: TRBD2 (5 bases). V lost 2 bases, J lost 10 bases, and 13 bases lay in between. The CDR3 covers 13 residues. Per germline, CDR1 SGHNT and CDR2 YYREEE (reference sequence). Here the CDR3 DNA reads TGTGCCAGCAGCTTCGGAGCTGAGGGCGAGCAGTTCTTC. Amino acid sequence: CASSFGAEGEQFF.

The chain carries TRBV29-1 and TRBJ2-1; 11 nucleotides align to TRBD2. The CDR3 is 15 residues long. The J segment lost 3 bases and the V segment lost 7 bases, leaving 8 bases of the junction unmatched. CDR1 is SQVTM and CDR2 is ANQGSEA in the germline V gene. Here the CDR3 reads CSAPLAGGIYNEQFF. The CDR3 nucleotides are TGCAGCGCCCCCCTAGCGGGGGGCATCTACAATGAGCAGTTCTTC.

This chain links TRBV5-1 with TRBJ2-1; weak D call: TRBD2 (7 bases). This CDR3 comprises 16 residues. Deletions cut 0 bases from V and 0 bases from J, with 10 bases between. Germline CDR1 and CDR2: SGHRS and YFSETQ. The CDR3 DNA reads as TGCGCCAGCAGCTTGGGTGGGGGGGCCTCCTACAATGAGCAGTTCTTC. It translates to CASSLGGGASYNEQFF.

V usage is TRBV7-2 and J usage is TRBJ1-2, with no clear D. From germline, CDR1 is SGHTA and CDR2 FQGNSA. V was shortened by 4 bases and J by 2 bases, with 20 bases between the two germline ends. The CDR3 loop spans 17 amino acids. CDR3 nucleotides: TGTGCCAGCAGCTCCGGGAAGAAGTTTGGTGTGAACTATGGCTACACCTTC. Amino acids: CASSSGKKFGVNYGYTF.

This chain joins TRBV25-1 and TRBJ1-5, with 8 bases matching TRBD1. Germline loops: CDR1 MGHDK, CDR2 SYGVNS. Unmatched junction bases numbered 4, after V lost 2 bases and J lost 7 bases. This CDR3 contains 14 residues. CDR3 coding DNA: TGTGCCAGCAGTGAAGGACAGGGCGGCCAGCCCCAGCATTTT. This gives the protein CASSEGQGGQPQHF.

The rearrangement uses TRBV11-2 and TRBJ2-2, with 7 bases matching TRBD1. CDR1 SGHAT and CDR2 FQNNGV come from the germline V gene. J lost 2 bases, V lost 6 bases, and 9 bases had no gene match. This CDR3 spans 16 amino acids. Written as DNA, the CDR3 is TGTGCCAGCAGAACAGGGGCGTTAACTAACACCGGGGAGCTGTTTTTT. It specifies CASRTGALTNTGELFF.